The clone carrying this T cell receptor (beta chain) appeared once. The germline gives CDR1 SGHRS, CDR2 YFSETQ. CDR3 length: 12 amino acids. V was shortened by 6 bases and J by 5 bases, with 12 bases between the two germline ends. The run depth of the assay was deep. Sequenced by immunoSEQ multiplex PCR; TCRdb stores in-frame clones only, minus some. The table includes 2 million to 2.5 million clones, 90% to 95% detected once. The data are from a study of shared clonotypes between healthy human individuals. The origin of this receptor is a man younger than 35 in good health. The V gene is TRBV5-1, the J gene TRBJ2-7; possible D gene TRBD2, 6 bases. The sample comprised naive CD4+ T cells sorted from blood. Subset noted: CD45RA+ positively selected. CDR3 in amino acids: CASNVTGDEQYF. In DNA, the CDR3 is TGCGCCAGCAATGTGACGGGGGACGAGCAGTACTTC.